This T cell receptor (beta chain) was observed in a study of blood T cell repertoires in COVID-19 (dated by TCRdb to between 2020 and 2021). Background on the whole study: Collaborator samples came from the United States, Italy and Spain and covered acute and convalescent phases of COVID-19. The prospective study material was composed of cDNA or gDNA derived from T cells, B-cell-depleted T cells, or PBMCs. The dataset comprised deeply sampled blood TCRbeta repertoires from subjects exposed to, actively infected with, or recovered from COVID-19. The repertoires were made available in a free public database intended to serve as a resource for research on the immune response to SARS-CoV-2. The samples were drawn from two sources: the first 160 participants of the ongoing ImmuneRACE study, and 1,000 to 1,500 subjects contributed by 6 global collaborators. Nearly every sample came with metadata listing a de-identified subject ID, COVID-19 status, age in years and sex. Where HLA class I and class II types were available, the types were taken from metadata supplied by the sample provider, not from assay-based typing. What the work shows at the level of the full study, not this receptor alone: How much clinical and demographic metadata was included differed by source and by participant, and the metadata was provided uncurated.

The germline ends are 5 bases apart after V is trimmed by 5 bases and J by 0 bases. Taken from cysteine to phenylalanine, the CDR3 has 14 residues. Of all the DNA, just the CDR3 is kept, 42 bases in frame from base 1. From the germline V gene, CDR1 is MDHEN and CDR2 is SYDVKM. As to this clone: This clone's antigen is unknown. No qualities accompany the bases; no much larger clone lies one base away.

Participants in the prospective study were enrolled through a virtual design, were aged about 18 to 100 years, and lived in approximately 25 United States geographic areas. Cohort assignment in the prospective study relied on participant-reported clinical history from a screening survey and a study questionnaire. Recovered participants in ImmuneRACE Cohort 3 were defined as having two consecutive negative NP/OP PCR tests, clearance from a healthcare professional, or resolution of symptoms. In the prospective study, whole blood, serum and a nasopharyngeal or oropharyngeal swab were collected from each participant by mobile phlebotomists. Participants in the prospective study had the option to provide additional blood draws and questionnaires over a roughly two-month period. Blood samples from the prospective study were shipped frozen or at room temperature prior to DNA extraction. The immunoSEQ Assay, a bias-controlled multiplex PCR, was used to amplify TCRbeta CDR3 regions from genomic DNA. The authors processed their data as follows. Nucleated cell counts per sample were estimated from amplification of reference gene primers within the assay. Sequence reads were collapsed and filtered to measure the absolute abundance of every unique TCRbeta CDR3 rearrangement. For each sample, productive Simpson clonality was calculated as the square root of Simpson's diversity index across productive rearrangements. This is the immuneACCESS table as TCRdb keeps it, with only in-frame sequences that have V and J called. A part of the clones is gone; compared with another copy, unresolved V genes explain less than half, and the rest is unexplained. V and J calls and clone size are copied from that table; D and trimming were computed from the DNA. Present in this sample are 150,000 to 200,000 clones, over 75% of which were seen just once. Roughly 9% of the sample is taken by the ten largest.

The sequence joins TRBV28 to TRBJ1-6, with the D segment identity uncertain. The sequenced sample consisted of PBMCs or T cells enriched from blood (not recorded which). This receptor was taken from a woman in her late teens or twenties who had recovered from COVID-19. The CDR3: CASSLSSYNSPLHF. In nucleotides, the sequence is TGTGCCAGCAGTCTGAGCTCCTATAATTCACCCCTCCACTTT.